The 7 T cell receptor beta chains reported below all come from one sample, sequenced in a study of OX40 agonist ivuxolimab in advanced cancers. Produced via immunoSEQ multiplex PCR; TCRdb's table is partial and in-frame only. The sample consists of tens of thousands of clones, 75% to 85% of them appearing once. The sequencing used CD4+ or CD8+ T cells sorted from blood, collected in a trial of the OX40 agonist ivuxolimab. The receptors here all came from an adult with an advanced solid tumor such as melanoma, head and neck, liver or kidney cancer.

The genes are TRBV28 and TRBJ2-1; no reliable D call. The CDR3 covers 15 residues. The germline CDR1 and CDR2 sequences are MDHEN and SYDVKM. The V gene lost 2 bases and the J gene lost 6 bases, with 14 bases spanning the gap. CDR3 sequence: CASSLKYRLSNEQFF. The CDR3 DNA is TGTGCCAGCAGTTTAAAGTACCGCCTCTCCAATGAGCAGTTCTTC. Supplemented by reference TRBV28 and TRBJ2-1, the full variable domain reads DVKVTQSSRYLVKRTGEKVFLECVQDMDHENMFWYRQDPGLGLRLIYFSYDVKMKEKGDIPEGYSVSREKKERFSLILESASTNQTSMYLCASSLKYRLSNEQFFGPGTRLTVL.

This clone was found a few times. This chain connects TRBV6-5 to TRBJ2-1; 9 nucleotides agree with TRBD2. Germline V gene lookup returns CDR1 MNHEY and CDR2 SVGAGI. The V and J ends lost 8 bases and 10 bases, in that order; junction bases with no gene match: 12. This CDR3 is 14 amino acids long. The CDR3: CASHKGGGAKEQFF. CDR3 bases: TGTGCCAGCCACAAGGGCGGGGGGGCAAAGGAGCAGTTCTTC.

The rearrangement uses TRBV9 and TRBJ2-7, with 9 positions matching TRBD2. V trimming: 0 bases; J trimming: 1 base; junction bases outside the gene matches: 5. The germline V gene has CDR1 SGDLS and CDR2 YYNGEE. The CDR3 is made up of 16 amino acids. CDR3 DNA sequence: TGTGCCAGCAGCGTAGACGTAGCGGGAGTGTCCTACGAGCAGTACTTC. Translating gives CASSVDVAGVSYEQYF.

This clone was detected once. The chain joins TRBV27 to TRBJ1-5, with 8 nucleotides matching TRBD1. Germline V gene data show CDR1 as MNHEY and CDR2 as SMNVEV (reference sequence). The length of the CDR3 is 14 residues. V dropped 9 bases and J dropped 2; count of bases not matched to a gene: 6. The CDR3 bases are TGTGCCAGTTCAGACAGGGGCGGCAATCAGCCCCAGCATTTT. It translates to CASSDRGGNQPQHF.

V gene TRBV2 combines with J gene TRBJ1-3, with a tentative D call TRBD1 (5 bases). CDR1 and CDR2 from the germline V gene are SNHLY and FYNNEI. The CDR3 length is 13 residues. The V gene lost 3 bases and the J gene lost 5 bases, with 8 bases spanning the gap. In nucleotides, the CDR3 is TGTGCCAGCAGTGACGGGGCGAGAAACACCATATATTTT. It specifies CASSDGARNTIYF.

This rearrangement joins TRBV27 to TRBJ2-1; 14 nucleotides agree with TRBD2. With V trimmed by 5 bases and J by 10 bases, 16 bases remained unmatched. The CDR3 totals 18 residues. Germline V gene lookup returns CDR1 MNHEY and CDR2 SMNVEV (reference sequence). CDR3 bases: TGTGCCAGCAGTCAGGGACTAGCGGGAGTTATTTTGGGGAGGGAGCAGTTCTTC. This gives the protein CASSQGLAGVILGREQFF.

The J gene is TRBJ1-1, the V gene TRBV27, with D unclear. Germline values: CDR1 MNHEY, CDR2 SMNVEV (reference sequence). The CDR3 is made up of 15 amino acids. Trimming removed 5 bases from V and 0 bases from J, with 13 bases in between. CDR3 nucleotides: TGTGCCAGCAGTCCCGCCGGAGGGATGAACACTGAAGCTTTCTTT. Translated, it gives CASSPAGGMNTEAFF.